Listed here is a single T cell receptor beta chain. What it binds is unknown. These data belong to a study of beta chain features in type 1 diabetes. Whole-study results and caveats: Patients with Type 1 diabetes showed moderately but significantly shorter TCRB CDR3s in all four CD4+ subsets. Any PCR bias toward short templates would affect both groups alike.

Expressed TCRB transcripts were sequenced because the isolated RNA had all been reverse transcribed beforehand. Approximately 4 million reads on average were seen across naive, central memory and regulatory T cell samples. TCRdb's copy holds only in-frame clones and misses some; the assay was immunoSEQ multiplex PCR. Among about 300,000 clones listed, approximately 12% were seen once. CDR3 length: 14 residues. Germline V gives CDR1 SGDLS, CDR2 YYNGEE. V lost 2 bases and J lost 2, with 9 bases in between. The sample comprised naive CD4+ T cells from blood. The chain recombines TRBV9 with TRBJ2-3; D is undetermined. The receptor's source is a woman under 30 with type 1 diabetes. CDR3 in amino acids: CASSVRSYTDTQYF. In DNA, the CDR3 is TGTGCCAGCAGCGTGAGGAGCTACACAGATACGCAGTATTTT.